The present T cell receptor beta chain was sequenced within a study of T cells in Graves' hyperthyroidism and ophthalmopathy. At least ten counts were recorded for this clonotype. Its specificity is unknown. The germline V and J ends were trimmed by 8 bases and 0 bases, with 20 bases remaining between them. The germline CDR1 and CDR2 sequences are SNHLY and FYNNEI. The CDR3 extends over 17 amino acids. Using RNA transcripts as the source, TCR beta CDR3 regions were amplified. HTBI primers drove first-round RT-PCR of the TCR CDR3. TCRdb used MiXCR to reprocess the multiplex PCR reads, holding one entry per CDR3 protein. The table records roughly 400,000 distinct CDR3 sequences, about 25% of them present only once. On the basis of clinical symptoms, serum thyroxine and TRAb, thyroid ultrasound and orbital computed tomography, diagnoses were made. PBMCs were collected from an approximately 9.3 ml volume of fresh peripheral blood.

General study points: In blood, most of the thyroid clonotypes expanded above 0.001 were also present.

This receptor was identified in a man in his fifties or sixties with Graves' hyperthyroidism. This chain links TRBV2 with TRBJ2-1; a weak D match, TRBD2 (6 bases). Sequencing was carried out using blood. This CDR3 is CASLGGSDGSSYNEQFF. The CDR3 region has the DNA TGTGCCAGCTTGGGGGGTTCGGACGGGAGCTCCTACAATGAGCAGTTCTTC. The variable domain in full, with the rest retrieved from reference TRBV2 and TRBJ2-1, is EPEVTQTPSHQVTQMGQEVILRCVPISNHLYFYWYRQILGQKVEFLVSFYNNEISEKSEIFDDQFSVERPDGSNFTLKIRSTKLEDSAMYFCASLGGSDGSSYNEQFFGPGTRLTVL.